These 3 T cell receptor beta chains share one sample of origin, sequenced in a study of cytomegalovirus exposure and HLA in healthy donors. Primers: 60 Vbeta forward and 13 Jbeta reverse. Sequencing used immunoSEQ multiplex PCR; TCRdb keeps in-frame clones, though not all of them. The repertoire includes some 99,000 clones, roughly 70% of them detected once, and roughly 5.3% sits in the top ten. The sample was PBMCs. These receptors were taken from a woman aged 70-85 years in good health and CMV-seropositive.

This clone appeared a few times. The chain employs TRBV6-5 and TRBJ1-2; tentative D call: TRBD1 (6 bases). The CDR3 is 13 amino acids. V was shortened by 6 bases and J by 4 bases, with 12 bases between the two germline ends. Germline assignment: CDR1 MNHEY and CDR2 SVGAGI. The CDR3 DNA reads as TGTGCCAGCAGCCAGGACAGTATCTATGGCTACACCTTC. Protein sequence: CASSQDSIYGYTF.

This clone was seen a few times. The CDR3 is CASSRTGWNTEAFF. Here the CDR3 DNA reads TGTGCCAGCAGCAGGACAGGGTGGAACACTGAAGCTTTCTTT. The V call is TRBV2, the J call TRBJ1-1, with 8 bases lining up with TRBD1. Germline CDR1 and CDR2: SNHLY and FYNNEI. CDR3 length equals 14 residues. V shed 6 bases and J 1 base; nucleotides not matched to a gene: 4.

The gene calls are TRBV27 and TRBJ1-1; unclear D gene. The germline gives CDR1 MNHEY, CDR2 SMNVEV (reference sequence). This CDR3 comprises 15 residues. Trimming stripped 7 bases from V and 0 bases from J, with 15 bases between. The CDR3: CASTRGSGMNTEAFF. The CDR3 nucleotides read TGTGCCAGCACCCGGGGTTCTGGTATGAACACTGAAGCTTTCTTT.